Sequencing of this T cell receptor beta chain was carried out in a study of blood T cell repertoires in COVID-19. In the study overall: Specimens from acute and convalescent COVID-19 originated in the United States, Italy and Spain. Sources were T cells, B-cell-depleted T cells, or PBMCs; the material itself was cDNA or gDNA.

Germline loops: CDR1 MNHEY, CDR2 SMNVEV (reference sequence). V was trimmed by 4 bases and J by 2 bases, leaving 12 bases between them. CDR3 length equals 14 residues. Methods used by the authors: For nucleated cells, counts were estimated from reference gene primer amplification. Only in-frame clones appear in the TCRdb table, and some are missing; sequencing was by immunoSEQ multiplex PCR. V, J and clone size derive from that table, while D and trimming were established from the DNA sequence. Of over 200,000 clones in the sample, just under 90% were seen once. The sequence came from a young man with COVID-19, enrolled during active disease. The sequenced sample consisted of peripheral blood. The chain is built from TRBV27 and TRBJ2-7; maybe TRBD1 (6 bases). Here the CDR3 reads CASSSPGHPYEQYF. In DNA form, the CDR3 reads TGTGCCAGCAGTTCCCCGGGACACCCCTACGAGCAGTACTTC.